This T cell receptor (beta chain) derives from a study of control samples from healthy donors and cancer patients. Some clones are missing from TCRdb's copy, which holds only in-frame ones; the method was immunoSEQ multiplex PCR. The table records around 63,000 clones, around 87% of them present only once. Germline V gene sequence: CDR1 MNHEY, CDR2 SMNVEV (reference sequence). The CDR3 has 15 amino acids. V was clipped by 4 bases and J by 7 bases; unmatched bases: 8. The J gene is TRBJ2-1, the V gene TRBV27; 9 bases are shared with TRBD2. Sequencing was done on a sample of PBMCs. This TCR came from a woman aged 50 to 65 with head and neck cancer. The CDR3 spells CASSSRLAGQNEQFF. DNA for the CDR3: TGTGCCAGCAGTTCTCGGCTAGCGGGACAGAATGAGCAGTTCTTC.